A single sample is the source of the 23 T cell receptor beta chains below, sequenced in a study of CD8 T cells in ankylosing spondylitis. TCRdb recomputed calls from the 5' RACE reads with MiXCR, one row per CDR3 protein. The sample holds under 150,000 distinct CDR3 sequences, about a tenth seen once. Material: blood, either unsorted or a sorted T cell fraction (not recorded which). The origin of the receptors is a male donor with ankylosing spondylitis or in good health (not recorded which).

This rearrangement joins TRBV20-1 to TRBJ1-2, with a tentative D call TRBD1 (6 bases). Germline V gives CDR1 DFQATT, CDR2 SNEGSKA (reference sequence). Trimming took 4 bases from V and 6 from J, leaving 18 bases between them. This CDR3 comprises 14 residues. The CDR3 here is CSANLPRGYNGYTF. CDR3 coding DNA: TGCAGTGCTAACCTACCAAGGGGGTATAATGGCTACACCTTC.

This clonotype was seen ten or more times. The chain uses TRBV3-1 and TRBJ2-5; D perhaps matches TRBD1 (5 bases). Deletions cut 0 bases from V and 1 base from J, with 12 bases between. This CDR3 has 16 amino acids. The germline CDR1 and CDR2 sequences are LGHDT and YNNKEL (reference sequence). The CDR3 coding sequence is TGTGCCAGCAGCCAAGATGTCCAGGGTCGCCAAGAGACCCAGTACTTC. Its protein product is CASSQDVQGRQETQYF.

This clonotype came up a few times. The chain has TRBV2 and TRBJ2-3; the match to TRBD2 covers 7 bases. The CDR3 covers 13 residues. CDR1 and CDR2 (germline): SNHLY, FYNNEI. Trimming removed 7 bases from V and 6 bases from J; junction bases left unmatched: 7. The CDR3 DNA reads TGTGCCAGCACCGGGCGGGAGTGGGATACGCAGTATTTT. It translates to CASTGREWDTQYF.

The table lists this clonotype with a few counts. The chain uses TRBV14 and TRBJ2-6; TRBD1 is a possible D gene (5 bases). Germline V gene data show CDR1 as SGHDN and CDR2 as FVKESK. This CDR3 contains 18 residues. V was trimmed by 4 bases and J by 1 base, leaving 17 bases between them. As DNA, the CDR3 is TGTGCCAGCAGCCGCTACCTTACAGGAACTTCTGGGGCCAACGTCCTGACTTTC. Translated, it gives CASSRYLTGTSGANVLTF.

This clonotype was detected ten times or more. The gene calls are TRBV29-1 and TRBJ2-1, with a possible D match to TRBD1 (5 bases). The CDR3 sequence is 11 residues long. V was trimmed by 6 bases and J by 6 bases, leaving 9 bases between them. Germline CDR1 and CDR2: SQVTM and ANQGSEA. CDR3 DNA: TGCAGCGTCCAGGGAACCAATGAGCAGTTCTTC. It translates to CSVQGTNEQFF.

This clonotype came up many times. This chain links TRBV7-2 with TRBJ2-1; no firm D call. Trimming took 4 bases from V and 9 from J, leaving 13 bases between them. This CDR3 has 13 amino acids. From germline, CDR1 is SGHTA and CDR2 FQGNSA. The chain's CDR3 is CASSSLEVGEQFF. The CDR3 region has the DNA TGTGCCAGCAGCTCCCTGGAAGTGGGTGAGCAGTTCTTC.

Many counts were recorded for this clonotype. The chain combines TRBV7-9 with TRBJ2-1, with D perhaps matching TRBD1 (7 bases). V was trimmed by 1 base and J by 7 bases, leaving 17 bases between them. The length of the CDR3 is 16 residues. Germline assignment: CDR1 SEHNR and CDR2 FQNEAQ (reference sequence). The CDR3 here is CASSLVALAGGNEQFF. The CDR3 DNA follows: TGTGCCAGCAGCTTAGTAGCCCTAGCAGGGGGGAATGAGCAGTTCTTC.

The table lists this clonotype with many counts. This chain joins TRBV12-3 or TRBV12-4 and TRBJ2-6, with D maybe TRBD1 (6 bases). The CDR3 is made up of 15 amino acids. Trimming took 7 bases from V and 4 from J, leaving 14 bases between them. CDR3 coding DNA: TGTGCCAGCAACCCACAGGGAACCGGGGCCAACGTCCTGACTTTC. This codes for CASNPQGTGANVLTF.

Many counts were recorded for this clonotype. The chain couples TRBV20-1 to TRBJ2-3; 11 bases align to TRBD1. From germline, CDR1 is DFQATT and CDR2 SNEGSKA (reference sequence). The CDR3 is 14 amino acids. Trimming at V came to 5 bases and at J to 4 bases, leaving 5 bases not matched to a gene. DNA of the CDR3: TGCAGTGCTGGACCGGGACAGGGGGCAGATACGCAGTATTTT. Translation gives CSAGPGQGADTQYF.

At least ten counts were recorded for this clonotype. The rearrangement links TRBV4-2 to TRBJ2-7; the D gene could be TRBD1 or TRBD2 (5 bases each). Germline V gives CDR1 LGHNA, CDR2 YNFKEQ. V gave up 3 bases and J gave up 4 bases, with 22 bases separating them. The CDR3 has 17 amino acids. The CDR3 spells CASSQTPVGRAIYEQYF. CDR3 DNA sequence: TGTGCCAGCAGCCAGACCCCGGTGGGACGGGCTATATACGAGCAGTACTTC.

This sequence joins TRBV15 and TRBJ2-1, with D unresolved. The germline V and J ends were trimmed by 1 base and 2 bases, with 6 bases remaining between them. Per the germline V gene, CDR1 is LNHNV and CDR2 is YYDKDF (reference sequence). There are 14 residues in the CDR3. CDR3 DNA sequence: TGTGCCACCAGCAGAGGTGGGACCTACAATGAGCAGTTCTTC. Translation gives CATSRGGTYNEQFF.

The chain has TRBV20-1 and TRBJ1-1, with 10 bases aligning to TRBD1. V was pared by 1 base and J by 6 bases, with 5 bases of the junction left unmatched. The CDR3 contains 14 residues. CDR1 DFQATT and CDR2 SNEGSKA come from the germline V gene (reference sequence). CDR3 residues: CSARGDRGKAEAFF. DNA of the CDR3: TGCAGTGCTAGAGGGGACAGGGGAAAAGCTGAAGCTTTCTTT.

This clonotype showed up many times. This chain connects TRBV10-3 to TRBJ2-3; D not certain. Germline values: CDR1 ENHRY, CDR2 SYGVKD. The length of the CDR3 is 15 residues. Trimming cost V 4 bases and J 3 bases, with 14 bases left between them. For the CDR3, the DNA is TGTGCCATCAGTGGAGACAAAGGGATGACAGATACGCAGTATTTT. Protein: CAISGDKGMTDTQYF.

This clonotype was seen at least ten times. V is TRBV7-2 and J is TRBJ1-2; 7 bases map to TRBD1. Germline lookup yields CDR1 SGHTA and CDR2 FQGNSA. The V segment lost 5 bases and the J segment 4 bases; nucleotides outside the gene matches: 10. This CDR3 spans 15 amino acids. CDR3 DNA: TGTGCCAGCAGCCCCGGGACAGAGGGGAGCTATGGCTACACCTTC. Its protein product is CASSPGTEGSYGYTF.

In this sample, this clonotype turned up many times. Written as DNA, the CDR3 is TGTGCCAGCAGTCCCGTTTTAACAGGGGGCTACAATGAGCAGTTCTTC. This sequence encodes CASSPVLTGGYNEQFF. The chain links TRBV6-2 or TRBV6-3 to TRBJ2-1; 8 nucleotides agree with TRBD1. V trimming: 5 bases; J trimming: 3 bases; junction bases outside the gene matches: 9. There are 16 residues in the CDR3. CDR1 and CDR2 (germline): MNHEY, SVGEGT.

As regards this clonotype: A much larger clone differs from this one at a single base, so this may be a read error. The chain employs TRBV20-1 and TRBJ2-2; 9 bases map to TRBD2. This CDR3 spans 16 amino acids. Germline CDR1 is DFQATT and CDR2 is SNEGSKA (reference sequence). This CDR3 is CCARDAGTSLTGELFF. CDR3 nucleotides: TGCTGTGCTAGAGACGCCGGGACTAGCCTCACCGGGGAGCTGTTTTTT.

In this sample, this clonotype turned up many times. The chain combines TRBV5-1 with TRBJ2-5; TRBD2 aligns across 8 bases. Germline lookup yields CDR1 SGHRS and CDR2 YFSETQ. V lost 5 bases to trimming and J lost 1 base; unmatched junction nucleotides: 13. This CDR3 comprises 17 residues. The CDR3 here is CASSPKESGSPQETQYF. The CDR3 DNA sequence: TGCGCCAGCAGTCCGAAGGAAAGCGGGAGCCCCCAAGAGACCCAGTACTTC.

The J gene is TRBJ2-7, the V gene TRBV19; the D is unclear. V lost 7 bases and J lost 1, with 11 bases in between. This CDR3 spans 13 amino acids. Germline loops: CDR1 LNHDA, CDR2 SQIVND (reference sequence). This chain's CDR3 is CASKDQTSYEQYF. The DNA of the CDR3 is TGTGCCAGTAAGGACCAAACTTCCTACGAGCAGTACTTC.

The table lists this clonotype with a few counts. The chain employs TRBV11-2 and TRBJ2-2, with 7 bases identical to TRBD1. The junction had 24 bases not matched to a gene; V was cut back by 1 base and J by 13 bases. This CDR3 comprises 19 residues. Germline CDR1 SGHAT, CDR2 FQNNGV. CDR3 sequence: CASSLVFHRGAVASGGLFF. CDR3 DNA: TGTGCCAGCAGCTTAGTTTTTCACAGGGGAGCGGTGGCCAGCGGTGGGCTGTTTTTT. Full variable domain (rest looked up from reference TRBV11-2 and TRBJ2-2): EAGVAQSPRYKIIEKRQSVAFWCNPISGHATLYWYQQILGQGPKLLIQFQNNGVVDDSQLPKDRFSAERLKGVDSTLKIQPAKLEDSAVYLCASSLVFHRGAVASGGLFFGEGSRLTVL.

This clonotype showed up many times. The V and J genes are TRBV28 and TRBJ2-2; the match to TRBD2 covers 13 bases. CDR3 length: 17 residues. CDR1 MDHEN and CDR2 SYDVKM come from the germline V gene. Trimming cost V 6 bases and J 6 bases; bases outside gene matches: 10. As DNA, the CDR3 is TGTGCCAGCAGGGGACTAGCGGGAACCGCCGCGGCCGGGGAGCTGTTTTTT. Protein sequence: CASRGLAGTAAAGELFF.

This clonotype has ten or more counts. The chain employs TRBV7-2 and TRBJ2-7; 8 nucleotides line up with TRBD1. The CDR3 runs to 14 residues. The germline CDR1 and CDR2 sequences are SGHTA and FQGNSA. V was clipped by 3 bases and J by 2 bases; unmatched bases: 3. CDR3 in DNA: TGTGCCAGCAGCTTGGACAGGGCCACCTACGAGCAGTACTTC. Translation gives CASSLDRATYEQYF.

This sequence joins TRBV5-1 and TRBJ2-1; D remains ambiguous. CDR1 is SGHRS and CDR2 is YFSETQ in the germline V gene. Trimming cost V 6 bases and J 6 bases, with 16 bases left between them. The CDR3 totals 14 residues. The CDR3 spells CASTRTVGPNEQFF. DNA for the CDR3: TGCGCCAGCACCAGGACCGTCGGACCCAATGAGCAGTTCTTC.

In this sample, this clonotype turned up a few times. V gene TRBV5-5 combines with J gene TRBJ2-1; weak D call: TRBD2 (6 bases). V lost 4 bases and J 7 bases, leaving 18 bases between the germline ends. Germline values: CDR1 SGHKS, CDR2 YYEKEE (reference sequence). The CDR3 loop spans 15 amino acids. The CDR3 region is CASSRESYRGNEQFF. As DNA, the CDR3 is TGTGCCAGCAGCCGGGAGAGCTATCGGGGGAATGAGCAGTTCTTC.